This TCR beta chain was sequenced during a study of control samples from healthy donors and cancer patients. TCRdb's table, derived via immunoSEQ multiplex PCR, lists solely in-frame clones and lacks some. The table records about 120,000 clones, about nine tenths of them present only once. Germline CDR1 SGHNT, CDR2 YYREEE (reference sequence). This CDR3 contains 15 residues. J lost 5 bases, V lost 2 bases, and 2 bases had no gene match. Specimen: blood. The chain carries TRBV5-4 and TRBJ2-5; TRBD2 matches at 14 bases. The receptor comes from a middle-aged man in good health. The CDR3 nucleotides are TGTGCCAGCAGCTTACGGACTAGCGGGGGGGAGACCCAGTACTTC. This gives the protein CASSLRTSGGETQYF.